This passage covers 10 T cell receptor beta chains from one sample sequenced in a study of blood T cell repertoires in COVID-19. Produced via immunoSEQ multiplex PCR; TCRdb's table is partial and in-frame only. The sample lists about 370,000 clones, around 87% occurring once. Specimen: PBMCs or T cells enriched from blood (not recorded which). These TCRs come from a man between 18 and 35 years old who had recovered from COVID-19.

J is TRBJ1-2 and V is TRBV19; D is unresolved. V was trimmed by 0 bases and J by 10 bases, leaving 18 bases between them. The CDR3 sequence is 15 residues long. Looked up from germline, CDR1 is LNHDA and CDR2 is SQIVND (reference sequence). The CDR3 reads CASSIDLGLHNHYTF. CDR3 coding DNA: TGTGCCAGTAGTATAGACTTGGGCCTACATAACCACTACACCTTC.

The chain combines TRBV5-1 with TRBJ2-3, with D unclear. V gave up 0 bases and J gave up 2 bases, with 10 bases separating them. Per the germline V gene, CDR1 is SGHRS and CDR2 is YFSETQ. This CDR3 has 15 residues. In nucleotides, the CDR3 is TGCGCCAGCAGCTTGGAACCGACATACACAGATACGCAGTATTTT. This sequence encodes CASSLEPTYTDTQYF.

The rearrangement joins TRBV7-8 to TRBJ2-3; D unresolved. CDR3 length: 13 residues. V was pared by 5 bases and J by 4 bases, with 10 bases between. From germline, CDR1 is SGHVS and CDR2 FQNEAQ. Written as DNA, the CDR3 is TGTGCCAGCAGCGCCTGGGCCCCAGATACGCAGTATTTT. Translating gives CASSAWAPDTQYF.

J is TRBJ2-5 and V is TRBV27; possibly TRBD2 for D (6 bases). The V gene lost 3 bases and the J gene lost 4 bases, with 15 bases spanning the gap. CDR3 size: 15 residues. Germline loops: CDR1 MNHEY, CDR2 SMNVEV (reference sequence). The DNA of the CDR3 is TGTGCCAGCAGTTTGCGGGGTGGGGGTGGAGAGACCCAGTACTTC. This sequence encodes CASSLRGGGGETQYF.

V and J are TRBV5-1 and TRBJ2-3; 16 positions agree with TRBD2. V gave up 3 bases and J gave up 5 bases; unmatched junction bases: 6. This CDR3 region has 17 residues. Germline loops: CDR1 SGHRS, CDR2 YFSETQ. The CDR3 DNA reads TGCGCCAGCAGCTCCGGGACTAGCGGGGGGGCGGGAGATACGCAGTATTTT. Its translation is CASSSGTSGGAGDTQYF.

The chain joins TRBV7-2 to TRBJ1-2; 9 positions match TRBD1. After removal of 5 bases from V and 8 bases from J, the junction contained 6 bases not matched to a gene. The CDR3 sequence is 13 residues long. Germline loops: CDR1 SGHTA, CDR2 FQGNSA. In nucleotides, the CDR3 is TGTGCCAGCAGCATCGACAGGGGGGGCGGCTACACCTTC. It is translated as CASSIDRGGGYTF.

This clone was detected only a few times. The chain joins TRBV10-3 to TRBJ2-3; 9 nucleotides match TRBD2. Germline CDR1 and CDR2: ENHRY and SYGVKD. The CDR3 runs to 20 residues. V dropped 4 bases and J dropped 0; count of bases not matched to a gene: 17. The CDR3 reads CAISAGLAKDRFLSTDTQYF. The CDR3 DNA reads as TGTGCCATCAGTGCCGGACTAGCGAAAGACCGGTTTCTGAGCACAGATACGCAGTATTTT.

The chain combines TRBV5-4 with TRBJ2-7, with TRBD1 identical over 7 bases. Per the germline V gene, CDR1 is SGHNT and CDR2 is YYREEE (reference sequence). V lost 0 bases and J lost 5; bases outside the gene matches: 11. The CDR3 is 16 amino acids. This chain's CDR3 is CASSLALSGRGHEQYF. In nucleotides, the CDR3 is TGTGCCAGCAGCTTGGCTCTCAGCGGAAGGGGGCACGAGCAGTACTTC.

The CDR3 bases are TGTGCCAGCAGCCTCCCCCGCGGAGAGAGTAGAAGGACCTACGAGCAGTACTTC. Its translation is CASSLPRGESRRTYEQYF. The genes are TRBV7-9 and TRBJ2-7, with no clear D. V was cut by 5 bases and J by 2 bases, with 25 bases left in between. Per the germline V gene, CDR1 is SEHNR and CDR2 is FQNEAQ (reference sequence). This CDR3 has 18 residues.

DNA of the CDR3: TGTGCCAGCAGTTCCGCCGACAGGGACCAGCCCCAGCATTTT. Its translation is CASSSADRDQPQHF. The rearrangement joins TRBV2 to TRBJ1-5; 7 nucleotides agree with TRBD1. The germline CDR1 and CDR2 sequences are SNHLY and FYNNEI. This CDR3 is 14 amino acids long. Germline trimming cut 5 bases from V and 7 bases from J; bases unmatched to any gene: 8.